The 14 T cell receptor beta chains below come from one sample, sequenced in a study of response to subunit inactivated influenza vaccine. TCRdb passed the RT-PCR reads through MiXCR, listing each CDR3 protein once. The data hold about 650,000 distinct CDR3 sequences, with 14% observed a single time. The source was PBMCs from blood, collected 14 days before vaccination. The source is a man aged 45-65 years who received an inactivated influenza vaccine.

The CDR3 sequence: CASSVGGGEQFF. In DNA, the CDR3 is TGTGCCAGCAGCGTAGGAGGTGGAGAGCAGTTCTTC. The V and J genes are TRBV9 and TRBJ2-1; D remains ambiguous. The V and J ends lost 0 bases and 10 bases respectively, with 8 bases between them. Germline CDR1 reads SGDLS; CDR2 reads YYNGEE. CDR3 length: 12 amino acids.

This clonotype showed up just a few times. The chain recombines TRBV5-1 with TRBJ2-7; unclear D gene. The V end lost 0 bases, the J end lost 1 base, and 11 bases lay between the germline ends. Germline loops: CDR1 SGHRS, CDR2 YFSETQ. The CDR3 has 15 residues. The CDR3 DNA reads TGCGCCAGCAGCTTGGGGGCTAGATGGTCCTACGAGCAGTACTTC. The encoded protein is CASSLGARWSYEQYF.

This clonotype was recorded many times. The chain couples TRBV28 to TRBJ2-7; TRBD1 matches 10 bases. This CDR3 has 16 amino acids. V dropped 6 bases and J dropped 4; count of bases not matched to a gene: 12. Germline loops: CDR1 MDHEN, CDR2 SYDVKM. DNA for the CDR3: TGTGCCAGCAGAGGGGCAGGGGGACAGGGGTATTACGAGCAGTACTTC. It encodes CASRGAGGQGYYEQYF.

This clonotype occurred a few times. The chain has TRBV12-3 or TRBV12-4 and TRBJ2-2; no reliable D call. Between the trimmed V and J ends, which lost 3 bases and 1 base, there was a span of 6 bases. CDR3 length: 14 amino acids. The CDR3 loop is CASSFEENTGELFF. The CDR3, as DNA: TGTGCCAGCAGTTTCGAGGAGAACACCGGGGAGCTGTTTTTT.

This clonotype was recorded at least ten times. The chain combines TRBV7-9 with TRBJ1-1, with D tentatively TRBD1 (5 bases). V dropped 1 base and J dropped 7 bases, with 7 bases sitting between them. Germline CDR1 and CDR2: SEHNR and FQNEAQ (reference sequence). The length of the CDR3 is 12 residues. DNA for the CDR3: TGTGCCAGCAGCTTAGTTAGGGGTGAAGCTTTCTTT. Amino acid sequence: CASSLVRGEAFF.

This clonotype has a count of ten or more. Germline and junction disagree at one end, which may indicate a read error. The chain uses TRBV5-1 and TRBJ2-1; 10 bases fit TRBD2. There are 15 residues in the CDR3. Germline CDR1 is SGHRS and CDR2 is YFSETQ. CDR3 loop: CASSLASGGYNEQFF. The CDR3 region has the DNA TGTGCCAGCAGCTTAGCTAGCGGGGGCTACAATGAGCAGTTCTTC.

This clonotype has more than one count but fewer than ten. The J gene is TRBJ1-6, the V gene TRBV20-1; 7 bases are a match to TRBD1. Germline CDR1 reads DFQATT; CDR2 reads SNEGSKA (reference sequence). The CDR3 is 15 amino acids. V was clipped by 2 bases and J by 6 bases; unmatched bases: 7. CDR3 region: CSARLAGTVNSPLHF. The CDR3 DNA sequence: TGCAGTGCTAGATTAGCGGGGACAGTTAATTCACCCCTCCACTTT.

This clonotype was observed a few times. The V and J genes are TRBV6-1 and TRBJ2-1; TRBD2 agrees at 14 bases. The germline V gene encodes CDR1 MNHNS and CDR2 SASEGT. CDR3 length: 14 residues. Trimming took 6 bases from V and 5 from J; bases not matched to a gene: 0. In DNA form, the CDR3 reads TGTGCCAGCAGGGGACTAGCGGGAGACAATGAGCAGTTCTTC. Translation gives CASRGLAGDNEQFF.

The chain has TRBV15 and TRBJ2-1; D might be TRBD2 (6 bases). This CDR3 contains 16 residues. In germline, CDR1 is LNHNV, CDR2 YYDKDF (reference sequence). V lost 0 bases, J lost 4 bases, and 13 bases lay in between. In nucleotides, the CDR3 is TGTGCCACCAGCAGAGATCGCGGGAACTCTTACAATGAGCAGTTCTTC. Translating it yields CATSRDRGNSYNEQFF. Variable domain in full (rest from reference TRBV15 and TRBJ2-1): DAMVIQNPRYQVTQFGKPVTLSCSQTLNHNVMYWYQQKSSQAPKLLFHYYDKDFNNEADTPDNFQSRRPNTSFCFLDIRSPGLGDTAMYLCATSRDRGNSYNEQFFGPGTRLTVL.

This clonotype was counted a few times. V usage is TRBV15 and J usage is TRBJ2-3; no reliable D call. The V end was cut by 3 bases, the J end by 0 bases, with 7 bases between. The germline V gene encodes CDR1 LNHNV and CDR2 YYDKDF (reference sequence). The CDR3 is 14 residues long. The CDR3 DNA reads as TGTGCCACCAGCAGGGACCCTAGCACAGATACGCAGTATTTT. Protein: CATSRDPSTDTQYF.

This clonotype was observed a few times. The chain links TRBV5-6 to TRBJ2-7, with D possibly being TRBD1 (6 bases). The germline V gene has CDR1 SGHDT and CDR2 YYEEEE. CDR3 length: 15 amino acids. V was shortened by 6 bases and J by 2 bases, with 18 bases between the two germline ends. This CDR3 is CASNSQGGETYEQYF. Here the CDR3 DNA reads TGTGCCAGCAACTCACAGGGTGGGGAAACCTACGAGCAGTACTTC.

The chain carries TRBV29-1 and TRBJ2-7; 7 bases agree with TRBD2. Per germline, CDR1 SQVTM and CDR2 ANQGSEA. V gave up 0 bases and J gave up 4 bases; unmatched junction bases: 15. The CDR3 contains 17 residues. CDR3 residues: CSVEDLNFGGSGYEQYF. In nucleotides, the CDR3 is TGCAGCGTTGAAGATTTAAACTTCGGCGGGAGCGGGTACGAGCAGTACTTC.

This chain uses TRBV4-1 with TRBJ2-1; D perhaps matches TRBD2 (6 bases). The CDR3 loop spans 15 amino acids. Germline assignment: CDR1 MGHRA and CDR2 YSYEKL. The germline V and J ends were trimmed by 0 bases and 5 bases, with 11 bases remaining between them. CDR3 sequence (DNA): TGCGCCAGCAGCCAAGAGGAGGACTACCACAATGAGCAGTTCTTC. Residues: CASSQEEDYHNEQFF.

This clonotype was recorded a few times. The chain employs TRBV29-1 and TRBJ2-7; possibly TRBD1 for D (5 bases). Germline V gene lookup returns CDR1 SQVTM and CDR2 ANQGSEA. With 4 bases removed from V and 1 base from J, the gap between germline ends came to 8 bases. The CDR3 has 12 residues. CDR3 DNA: TGCAGCGTTGCTCAGGGATCCTACGAGCAGTACTTC. Translation: CSVAQGSYEQYF.